The 22 T cell receptor beta chains listed next were all sequenced from one sample in a study of PD-1 blockade in classical Hodgkin lymphoma. Profiled with immunoSEQ multiplex PCR; TCRdb holds only in-frame clones, not every one. The repertoire holds approximately 84,000 clones, 89% seen once, with 20% to 25% in the top ten. Each and every patient relapsed after autologous stem cell transplantation, and patients got differing brentuximab vedotin exposure. Sequenced material: peripheral blood mononuclear cells (PBMCs), taken at baseline. The receptors derive from a human donor with classical Hodgkin lymphoma.

The count of this clone is one. The rearrangement joins TRBV7-2 to TRBJ1-5; weak D call: TRBD1 (6 bases). The V and J ends lost 2 bases and 6 bases respectively, with 11 bases between them. This CDR3 contains 14 residues. Germline CDR1 reads SGHTA; CDR2 reads FQGNSA. In DNA form, the CDR3 reads TGTGCCAGCAGCTTACCAGGGGAACGTCAGCCCCAGCATTTT. It encodes CASSLPGERQPQHF.

The CDR3 sequence: CASSEGQGARETQYF. The CDR3 DNA reads TGTGCCAGCAGTGAGGGACAGGGGGCGAGAGAGACCCAGTACTTC. The chain recombines TRBV6-1 with TRBJ2-5; 12 bases are shared with TRBD1. With 3 bases clipped from V and 4 bases from J, the junction kept 3 bases outside the gene matches. CDR1 and CDR2 (germline): MNHNS, SASEGT. This CDR3 has 15 residues.

In this sample, this clone turned up a few times. This CDR3 reads CASSFPASGRVEQFF. CDR3 sequence (DNA): TGTGCCAGCAGCTTTCCGGCTAGCGGGAGGGTTGAGCAGTTCTTC. The chain links TRBV5-4 to TRBJ2-1, with 12 bases matching TRBD2. With 2 bases clipped from V and 9 bases from J, the junction kept 6 bases outside the gene matches. This CDR3 is 15 amino acids long. Germline V gene lookup returns CDR1 SGHNT and CDR2 YYREEE (reference sequence).

The J gene is TRBJ2-3, the V gene TRBV30; 7 nucleotides line up with TRBD1. This CDR3 contains 14 residues. Germline V gives CDR1 GTSNPN, CDR2 SVGIG (reference sequence). V was pared by 3 bases and J by 4 bases, with 7 bases of the junction left unmatched. CDR3 region: CAWSQTGIPDTQYF. As DNA, the CDR3 is TGTGCCTGGAGCCAGACAGGGATCCCAGATACGCAGTATTTT.

The chain is built from TRBV5-4 and TRBJ1-4; D perhaps matches TRBD1 (5 bases). Between the trimmed V and J ends, which lost 4 bases and 4 bases, there was a span of 17 bases. CDR1 and CDR2 from the germline V gene are SGHNT and YYREEE (reference sequence). The CDR3 loop spans 16 amino acids. CDR3 residues: CASSGAGVGDNEKLFF. In DNA form, the CDR3 reads TGTGCCAGCAGCGGGGCGGGGGTTGGAGATAATGAAAAACTGTTTTTT.

The chain uses TRBV5-1 and TRBJ2-3, with 7 bases matching TRBD2. The CDR3 contains 15 residues. Germline V lookup: CDR1 SGHRS, CDR2 YFSETQ. V shed 0 bases, J shed 2 bases, and the junction held 3 bases outside the gene matches. CDR3 nucleotide sequence: TGCGCCAGCAGCTTGGGGGCGGGGGACACAGATACGCAGTATTTT. Translating it yields CASSLGAGDTDTQYF.

The chain recombines TRBV19 with TRBJ2-3; 9 nucleotides align to TRBD1. The CDR3 has 13 amino acids. The V and J ends lost 6 bases and 4 bases, in that order; junction bases with no gene match: 2. Germline V gives CDR1 LNHDA, CDR2 SQIVND (reference sequence). CDR3 sequence (DNA): TGTGCCAGTAGCAACAGGGGGCCAGATACGCAGTATTTT. This codes for CASSNRGPDTQYF.

This clone was counted once. V and J are TRBV6-5 and TRBJ1-1; a possible D gene is TRBD1 (5 bases). Per the germline V gene, CDR1 is MNHEY and CDR2 is SVGAGI. Trimming shortened V by 6 bases and J by 3 bases, and 17 bases separated the two germline ends. This CDR3 region has 15 residues. Here the CDR3 DNA reads TGTGCCAGCAGACAATCAGGGAGTAGCTACACTGAAGCTTTCTTT. This encodes CASRQSGSSYTEAFF.

Notes on this clone: The junction and the germline gene differ at one end; a read error may be behind it. The chain employs TRBV28 and TRBJ1-5, with TRBD1 identical over 10 bases. This CDR3 spans 14 amino acids. Germline loops: CDR1 MDHEN, CDR2 SYDVKM. CDR3 in amino acids: CVAWDRGGYQPQHF. The CDR3 nucleotides read TGCGTCGCATGGGACAGGGGAGGTTATCAGCCCCAGCATTTT.

The chain joins TRBV6-5 to TRBJ1-5; a possible D gene is TRBD1 (6 bases). Germline CDR1 is MNHEY and CDR2 is SVGAGI. The V and J ends lost 9 bases and 4 bases respectively, with 19 bases between them. The CDR3 length is 15 residues. CDR3 sequence (DNA): TGTGCCAGTAAAAGATGGGGACAAGATAATCAGCCCCAGCATTTT. Its translation is CASKRWGQDNQPQHF.

The chain recombines TRBV29-1 with TRBJ2-3; 9 bases are a match to TRBD2. The germline V gene has CDR1 SQVTM and CDR2 ANQGSEA. This CDR3 has 17 amino acids. V was pared by 0 bases and J by 2 bases, with 9 bases of the junction left unmatched. In nucleotides, the CDR3 is TGCAGCGTTGAAGATTTCCAGATAGCGGGAGACACAGATACGCAGTATTTT. This gives the protein CSVEDFQIAGDTDTQYF.

The gene calls are TRBV29-1 and TRBJ2-1, with TRBD2 matching 13 bases. Trimming cost V 7 bases and J 10 bases; bases outside gene matches: 16. The CDR3 contains 16 residues. Germline V gene sequence: CDR1 SQVTM, CDR2 ANQGSEA. DNA of the CDR3: TGCAGCGATACCAGAAGGGGACTAGCGGGACTTCGCGAGCAGTTCTTC. Translating it yields CSDTRRGLAGLREQFF.

The genes are TRBV9 and TRBJ2-3, with 10 bases fitting TRBD2. This CDR3 region has 15 residues. CDR1 SGDLS and CDR2 YYNGEE come from the germline V gene. Germline trimming cut 6 bases from V and 4 bases from J; bases unmatched to any gene: 8. CDR3 bases: TGTGCCAGCACAAAGCGGGAGGGTCGAGCAGATACGCAGTATTTT. Translating gives CASTKREGRADTQYF. Filled out from reference TRBV9 and TRBJ2-3, the complete variable domain reads DSGVTQTPKHLITATGQRVTLRCSPRSGDLSVYWYQQSLDQGLQFLIQYYNGEERAKGNILERFSAQQFPDLHSELNLSSLELGDSALYFCASTKREGRADTQYFGPGTRLTVL.

The chain employs TRBV10-3 and TRBJ2-7, with 9 bases lining up with TRBD2. The CDR3 length is 16 residues. Germline V CDR1 and CDR2: ENHRY, SYGVKD. V shed 2 bases and J 3 bases; nucleotides not matched to a gene: 8. In DNA, the CDR3 is TGTGCCATCAGTGAGCCCTGGACTAGCGTTAACTACGAGCAGTACTTC. This sequence encodes CAISEPWTSVNYEQYF.

The V and J genes are TRBV6-5 and TRBJ2-7; D is unclear. This CDR3 is 14 amino acids long. Germline loops: CDR1 MNHEY, CDR2 SVGAGI. Deletions cut 0 bases from V and 3 bases from J, with 9 bases between. The CDR3 is CASSYSPGHYEQYF. CDR3 coding DNA: TGTGCCAGCAGTTACTCTCCGGGCCACTACGAGCAGTACTTC.

V and J are TRBV6-5 and TRBJ2-1; D might be TRBD1 or TRBD2, each matching 5 bases. The CDR3 spans 13 residues. Germline lookup yields CDR1 MNHEY and CDR2 SVGAGI. V was cut by 8 bases and J by 1 base, with 9 bases left in between. For the CDR3, the DNA is TGTGCCAGCCGGGACGGTTCCTACAATGAGCAGTTCTTC. Amino acid sequence: CASRDGSYNEQFF.

V usage is TRBV28 and J usage is TRBJ2-7; 7 bases agree with TRBD1. Germline trimming cut 5 bases from V and 6 bases from J; bases unmatched to any gene: 10. Germline V CDR1 and CDR2: MDHEN, SYDVKM. The CDR3 consists of 14 residues. CDR3 protein: CASSITGPGGEQYF. The CDR3 coding sequence is TGTGCCAGCAGTATTACCGGGCCAGGGGGCGAGCAGTACTTC.

The chain is built from TRBV7-2 and TRBJ1-2, with D perhaps matching TRBD1 (6 bases). Germline V gene sequence: CDR1 SGHTA, CDR2 FQGNSA. The V gene lost 4 bases and the J gene lost 4 bases, with 13 bases spanning the gap. The CDR3 has 14 residues. As DNA, the CDR3 is TGTGCCAGCAGCTCTTCCGGGGGGGCCTATGGCTACACCTTC. It specifies CASSSSGGAYGYTF.

V usage is TRBV18 and J usage is TRBJ2-3; 11 bases match TRBD1. Germline loops: CDR1 KGHSH, CDR2 LQKENI. The V gene end was trimmed by 3 bases and the J gene end by 1 base; junction bases not matched to a gene: 9. CDR3 length: 18 residues. The CDR3 bases are TGTGCCAGCTCACCCAACAGGGGGACAGGGGGTCGCACAGATACGCAGTATTTT. Translating gives CASSPNRGTGGRTDTQYF.

The chain uses TRBV2 and TRBJ1-1, with no clear D. The germline CDR1 and CDR2 sequences are SNHLY and FYNNEI. Trimming pared 7 bases from V and 9 bases from J, leaving 21 bases between. The CDR3 length is 14 residues. DNA of the CDR3: TGTGCCAGCATAGATAGTTCGGGTCCGGGGAAAGCTTTCTTT. As protein: CASIDSSGPGKAFF.

The chain joins TRBV5-4 to TRBJ2-1, with a possible D match to TRBD2 (6 bases). CDR3 length equals 15 residues. CDR1 SGHNT and CDR2 YYREEE come from the germline V gene (reference sequence). Between the trimmed V and J ends, which lost 4 bases and 6 bases, there was a span of 17 bases. The CDR3 reads CASSGAGTLSNEQFF. The CDR3 bases are TGTGCCAGCAGCGGGGCAGGGACTTTGAGCAATGAGCAGTTCTTC.

The chain uses TRBV5-6 and TRBJ2-7, with D possibly TRBD1 on 6 matching bases. With 1 base removed from V and 2 bases from J, the gap between germline ends came to 13 bases. The CDR3 is 15 amino acids. Germline V gene lookup returns CDR1 SGHDT and CDR2 YYEEEE. The CDR3 sequence is CASSLWNRDTYEQYF. The DNA of the CDR3 is TGTGCCAGCAGCTTGTGGAACCGGGACACCTACGAGCAGTACTTC.